These 28 T cell receptor beta chains share one sample of origin, sequenced in a study of PD-1 blockade in mismatch repair-deficient tumors. Method: immunoSEQ multiplex PCR; TCRdb's copy keeps in-frame clones and lacks some. Of 65,000 to 80,000 clones listed, around 80% are singletons. Material: peripheral blood, obtained 2 weeks after starting pembrolizumab. The receptors derive from an adult with mismatch repair-deficient cancer.

The chain combines TRBV19 with TRBJ1-4; D is undetermined. Germline lookup yields CDR1 LNHDA and CDR2 SQIVND (reference sequence). V gave up 5 bases and J gave up 4 bases, with 11 bases separating them. The CDR3 loop spans 14 amino acids. In nucleotides, the CDR3 is TGTGCCAGTAGTTATCCAGGAAGTAATGAAAAACTGTTTTTT. The encoded protein is CASSYPGSNEKLFF.

This clone was counted only a few times. This chain uses TRBV4-3 with TRBJ1-3; D ambiguous. Germline V lookup: CDR1 LGHNA, CDR2 YSLEER. This CDR3 region has 15 residues. V was trimmed by 0 bases and J by 0 bases, leaving 6 bases between them. The CDR3 nucleotides read TGCGCCAGCAGCCAAGACGCGAGCTCTGGAAACACCATATATTTT. This sequence encodes CASSQDASSGNTIYF.

This chain links TRBV18 with TRBJ2-3; the match to TRBD2 covers 13 bases. The V and J ends lost 6 bases and 0 bases, in that order; junction bases with no gene match: 12. Germline V gene data show CDR1 as KGHSH and CDR2 as LQKENI. The CDR3 totals 19 residues. In DNA, the CDR3 is TGTGCCAGCTCTGAACCGGGACTAGCGGGACCGCGTAGCACAGATACGCAGTATTTT. Translated, it gives CASSEPGLAGPRSTDTQYF.

The chain uses TRBV5-1 and TRBJ2-1, with D hard to call. V lost 0 bases and J lost 4, with 11 bases in between. The V gene's germline CDR1 is SGHRS and CDR2 YFSETQ. This CDR3 is 15 amino acids long. CDR3 region: CASSLAELVYNEQFF. The CDR3, as DNA: TGCGCCAGCAGCTTGGCCGAGCTAGTTTACAATGAGCAGTTCTTC.

The J gene is TRBJ2-1, the V gene TRBV7-9; tentatively, D is TRBD2 (6 bases). The germline gives CDR1 SEHNR, CDR2 FQNEAQ (reference sequence). The CDR3 sequence is 16 residues long. With 0 bases removed from V and 5 bases from J, the gap between germline ends came to 14 bases. The chain's CDR3 is CASSLAPDYTDNEQFF. DNA for the CDR3: TGTGCCAGCAGCTTAGCGCCGGACTACACAGACAATGAGCAGTTCTTC.

The V and J genes are TRBV27 and TRBJ2-2; 9 bases are a match to TRBD2. V lost 7 bases to trimming and J lost 5 bases; unmatched junction nucleotides: 8. Germline CDR1 MNHEY, CDR2 SMNVEV (reference sequence). CDR3 length equals 15 residues. CDR3 coding DNA: TGTGCCAGCACCCCCGCGGCGGGAGGGACCGGGGAGCTGTTTTTT. Translated: CASTPAAGGTGELFF.

This chain joins TRBV11-2 and TRBJ1-1; the match to TRBD1 covers 8 bases. Germline trimming cut 3 bases from V and 3 bases from J; bases unmatched to any gene: 12. The CDR3 contains 17 residues. CDR1 SGHAT and CDR2 FQNNGV come from the germline V gene. CDR3 protein: CASSFGRGRRGDTEAFF. The CDR3 DNA reads as TGTGCCAGCAGCTTCGGCAGGGGGCGCCGGGGGGACACTGAAGCTTTCTTT. Looking up the rest from reference TRBV11-2 and TRBJ1-1 gives the full variable domain: EAGVAQSPRYKIIEKRQSVAFWCNPISGHATLYWYQQILGQGPKLLIQFQNNGVVDDSQLPKDRFSAERLKGVDSTLKIQPAKLEDSAVYLCASSFGRGRRGDTEAFFGQGTRLTVV.

This clone was observed a few times. CDR3 bases: TGTGCCAGCAGCTTGGGGCAGGGGTTTACCCAGTACTTC. Translated: CASSLGQGFTQYF. This chain uses TRBV11-2 with TRBJ2-5, with a tentative D call TRBD1 (6 bases). The germline V gene encodes CDR1 SGHAT and CDR2 FQNNGV. Trimming shortened V by 3 bases and J by 8 bases, and 13 bases separated the two germline ends. The CDR3 is 13 amino acids.

CDR3 region: CASSVLDGGSGSRDEQYF. Here the CDR3 DNA reads TGTGCCAGCAGCGTACTCGATGGAGGTAGCGGGAGCAGGGACGAGCAGTACTTC. The chain links TRBV9 to TRBJ2-7, with 9 bases matching TRBD2. J gave up 5 bases and V 1 base, and 16 bases lay outside the gene matches. This CDR3 region has 18 residues. From germline, CDR1 is SGDLS and CDR2 YYNGEE.

This sequence joins TRBV5-1 and TRBJ2-3; no definite D call. Deletions cut 4 bases from V and 5 bases from J, with 11 bases between. Germline V gene data show CDR1 as SGHRS and CDR2 as YFSETQ. The CDR3 runs 13 residues. The CDR3 nucleotides are TGCGCCAGCAGCCAAAACCGACAAGATACGCAGTATTTT. It is translated as CASSQNRQDTQYF. The whole variable domain, remainder taken from reference TRBV5-1 and TRBJ2-3, is KAGVTQTPRYLIKTRGQQVTLSCSPISGHRSVSWYQQTPGQGLQFLFEYFSETQRNKGNFPGRFSGRQFSNSRSEMNVSTLELGDSALYLCASSQNRQDTQYFGPGTRLTVL.

The V and J genes are TRBV5-5 and TRBJ2-7; D gene unclear. Germline V gives CDR1 SGHKS, CDR2 YYEKEE (reference sequence). The CDR3 contains 13 residues. The V gene lost 4 bases and the J gene lost 7 bases, with 15 bases spanning the gap. The CDR3 nucleotides read TGTGCCAGCAGCCCTACCCACCGAATAGAGCAGTACTTC. Translated, it gives CASSPTHRIEQYF.

The chain employs TRBV27 and TRBJ1-2, with D uncertain. In germline, CDR1 is MNHEY, CDR2 SMNVEV (reference sequence). The V end lost 3 bases, the J end lost 2 bases, and 7 bases lay between the germline ends. The CDR3 runs to 13 residues. The chain's CDR3 is CASSFTPNYGYTF. For the CDR3, the DNA is TGTGCCAGCAGTTTTACACCGAACTATGGCTACACCTTC.

The V gene is TRBV5-1, the J gene TRBJ1-4, with a tentative D call TRBD1 (6 bases). The germline V gene has CDR1 SGHRS and CDR2 YFSETQ. Trimming left V 0 bases short and J 7 bases short, with 16 bases between. The CDR3 runs 16 residues. The CDR3 region is CASSLGSRGDFEKLFF. CDR3 coding DNA: TGCGCCAGCAGCTTGGGTAGCAGGGGAGATTTTGAAAAACTGTTTTTT.

The V gene is TRBV4-3, the J gene TRBJ2-7; maybe TRBD1 (5 bases). The V end was cut by 4 bases, the J end by 4 bases, with 17 bases between. From germline, CDR1 is LGHNA and CDR2 YSLEER. This CDR3 region has 15 residues. This chain's CDR3 is CASSRTQDIGYEQYF. The CDR3 DNA reads as TGCGCCAGCAGCCGCACACAGGATATTGGATACGAGCAGTACTTC.

CDR3 coding DNA: TGTGCCAGCACCCCAATAGACGGCTCGTATGGCGAGACCCAGTACTTC. Translation gives CASTPIDGSYGETQYF. The V call is TRBV6-6, the J call TRBJ2-5; no reliable D call. The CDR3 loop spans 16 amino acids. V dropped 7 bases and J dropped 5 bases, with 23 bases sitting between them. Germline V gene data show CDR1 as MNHNY and CDR2 as SVGAGI (reference sequence).

The chain carries TRBV18 and TRBJ2-2; D is unclear. Germline CDR1 KGHSH, CDR2 LQKENI. The CDR3 covers 16 residues. V gave up 3 bases and J gave up 4 bases, with 15 bases separating them. CDR3 sequence (DNA): TGTGCCAGCTCACCGAATAATGCCGAAAGCACCGGGGAGCTGTTTTTT. Translating it yields CASSPNNAESTGELFF.

This clone was seen more than once but under ten times. The chain is built from TRBV29-1 and TRBJ1-1, with D perhaps matching TRBD1 (6 bases). The CDR3 is 13 amino acids. Trimming cost V 4 bases and J 3 bases, with 12 bases left between them. Per the germline V gene, CDR1 is SQVTM and CDR2 is ANQGSEA. The CDR3 region is CSVATGPDTEAFF. CDR3 bases: TGCAGCGTTGCCACAGGGCCGGACACTGAAGCTTTCTTT.

The gene calls are TRBV11-2 and TRBJ2-6; D assignment may be TRBD1 or TRBD2 (5 bases each). V was trimmed by 3 bases and J by 2 bases, leaving 11 bases between them. The CDR3 is 16 amino acids. CDR1 is SGHAT, CDR2 FQNNGV, per germline. The CDR3 region has the DNA TGTGCCAGCAGCTTCCACTTGGGGGCTGGGGCCAACGTCCTGACTTTC. Protein: CASSFHLGAGANVLTF.

This clone showed up just a few times. This chain uses TRBV5-1 with TRBJ2-7, with D possibly being TRBD1 or TRBD2 (5 bases each). V gave up 4 bases and J gave up 0 bases, with 11 bases separating them. CDR3 length: 14 residues. Germline V lookup: CDR1 SGHRS, CDR2 YFSETQ. Written as DNA, the CDR3 is TGCGCCAGCAGCCGGGACCCAAGCTCCTACGAGCAGTACTTC. This gives the protein CASSRDPSSYEQYF.

This clone was counted once. At one end the junction does not follow the germline gene, possibly because of a read error. This chain joins TRBV29-1 and TRBJ1-3; maybe TRBD1 (6 bases). The V gene's germline CDR1 is SQVTM and CDR2 ANQGSEA. The CDR3 consists of 15 residues. The CDR3 spells CSVEEYGTYGDTIYF. The CDR3 DNA reads TGCAGCGTCGAAGAATACGGGACATATGGCGACACCATATATTTT.

V usage is TRBV29-1 and J usage is TRBJ1-1; no definite D call. The CDR3 loop spans 12 amino acids. Looked up from germline, CDR1 is SQVTM and CDR2 is ANQGSEA. The CDR3 sequence is CILLVMNTEAFF. In nucleotides, the CDR3 is TGCATCTTGCTTGTAATGAACACTGAAGCTTTCTTT. Together with reference TRBV29-1 and TRBJ1-1, the CDR3 gives the full variable domain: SAVISQKPSRDICQRGTSLTIQCQVDSQVTMMFWYRQQPGQSLTLIATANQGSEATYESGFVIDKFPISRPNLTFSTLTVSNMSPEDSSIYLCILLVMNTEAFFGQGTRLTVV.

The rearrangement links TRBV7-9 to TRBJ2-1; weak D call: TRBD2 (6 bases). There are 14 residues in the CDR3. The V gene's germline CDR1 is SEHNR and CDR2 FQNEAQ (reference sequence). V was shortened by 2 bases and J by 5 bases, with 10 bases between the two germline ends. The CDR3 is CASSLNSGDNEQFF. In DNA, the CDR3 is TGTGCCAGCAGCTTAAATAGCGGAGACAATGAGCAGTTCTTC.

With regard to this clone: Within the sample, other DNA sequences also encode this same CDR3. The chain links TRBV20-1 to TRBJ2-7; no definite D call. Trimming shortened V by 2 bases and J by 5 bases, and 7 bases separated the two germline ends. There are 11 residues in the CDR3. The germline gives CDR1 DFQATT, CDR2 SNEGSKA (reference sequence). CDR3 DNA: TGCAGTGCTAGACGCGCGGACGAGCAGTACTTC. Protein: CSARRADEQYF.

V usage is TRBV15 and J usage is TRBJ2-7; the match to TRBD2 covers 13 bases. V shed 3 bases, J shed 4 bases, and the junction held 6 bases outside the gene matches. CDR1 and CDR2 from the germline V gene are LNHNV and YYDKDF (reference sequence). This CDR3 contains 16 residues. CDR3 bases: TGTGCCACCAGCAGGGGGGGACTAGCGGGAAGTTACGAGCAGTACTTC. It codes for CATSRGGLAGSYEQYF.

This clone was seen a handful of times. The rearrangement uses TRBV7-9 and TRBJ2-1; 7 positions agree with TRBD2. The germline V gene has CDR1 SEHNR and CDR2 FQNEAQ (reference sequence). V shed 4 bases and J 4 bases; nucleotides not matched to a gene: 1. The CDR3 sequence is 13 residues long. The DNA for the CDR3 is TGTGCCAGCAGCTGGCGGGGGTACAATGAGCAGTTCTTC. Translation gives CASSWRGYNEQFF.

This chain links TRBV5-4 with TRBJ2-1; 14 positions agree with TRBD2. The V gene end was trimmed by 3 bases and the J gene end by 12 bases; junction bases not matched to a gene: 8. The CDR3 totals 15 residues. CDR1 is SGHNT and CDR2 is YYREEE in the germline V gene (reference sequence). The CDR3 protein is CASSSGLAGEKGQFF. The CDR3 coding sequence is TGTGCCAGCAGCTCGGGACTAGCGGGAGAGAAAGGGCAGTTCTTC.

The chain uses TRBV6-4 and TRBJ2-3; 8 positions agree with TRBD2. The CDR3 is 15 amino acids. From germline, CDR1 is MRHNA and CDR2 SNTAGT. The V and J ends lost 5 bases and 0 bases, in that order; junction bases with no gene match: 4. CDR3 sequence reads: CASSSSGRSTDTQYF. CDR3 DNA: TGTGCCAGCAGTTCGAGCGGGAGAAGCACAGATACGCAGTATTTT.

The rearrangement links TRBV13 to TRBJ1-1, with D unclear. The CDR3 is 12 amino acids. Germline V gives CDR1 PRHDT, CDR2 FYEKMQ (reference sequence). Trimming removed 4 bases from V and 5 bases from J, with 8 bases in between. The CDR3 coding sequence is TGTGCCAGCAGCTCGGGGAGGACTGAAGCTTTCTTT. Translation: CASSSGRTEAFF.